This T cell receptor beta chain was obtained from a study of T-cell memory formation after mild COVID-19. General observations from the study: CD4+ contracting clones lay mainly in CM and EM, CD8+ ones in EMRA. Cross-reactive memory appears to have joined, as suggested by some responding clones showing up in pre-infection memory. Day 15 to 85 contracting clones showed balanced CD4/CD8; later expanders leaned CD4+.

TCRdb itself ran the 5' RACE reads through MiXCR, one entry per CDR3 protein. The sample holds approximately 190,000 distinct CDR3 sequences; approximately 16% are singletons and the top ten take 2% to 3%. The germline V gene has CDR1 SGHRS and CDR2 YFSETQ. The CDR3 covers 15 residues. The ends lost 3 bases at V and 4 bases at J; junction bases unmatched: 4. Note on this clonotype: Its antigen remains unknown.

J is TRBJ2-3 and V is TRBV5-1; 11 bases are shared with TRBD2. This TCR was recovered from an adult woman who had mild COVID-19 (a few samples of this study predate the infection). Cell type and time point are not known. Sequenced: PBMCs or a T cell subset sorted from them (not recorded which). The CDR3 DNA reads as TGCGCCAGCAGCTCGAATAGCGGGGGGGCAGATACGCAGTATTTT. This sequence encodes CASSSNSGGADTQYF.